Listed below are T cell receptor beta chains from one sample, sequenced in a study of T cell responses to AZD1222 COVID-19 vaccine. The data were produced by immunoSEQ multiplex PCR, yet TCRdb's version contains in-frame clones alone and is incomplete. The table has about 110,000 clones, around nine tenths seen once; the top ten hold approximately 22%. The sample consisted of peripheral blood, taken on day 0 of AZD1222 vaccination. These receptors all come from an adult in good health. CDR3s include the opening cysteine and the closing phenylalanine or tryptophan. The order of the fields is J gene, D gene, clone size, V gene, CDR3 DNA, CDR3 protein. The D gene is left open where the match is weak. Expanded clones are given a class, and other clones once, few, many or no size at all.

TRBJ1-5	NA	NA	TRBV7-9	TGTGCCAGCAGCTTTTCAGGGGCGGATCAGCCCCAGCATTTT	CASSFSGADQPQHF
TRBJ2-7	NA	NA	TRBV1	TGCACCAGCAGGCGACCTAGCGGGGGGTCCTACGAGCAGTACTTC	CTSRRPSGGSYEQYF
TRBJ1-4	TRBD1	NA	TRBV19	TGTGCCAGTAGCACCGGGACAGGGGATGAAAAACTGTTTTTT	CASSTGTGDEKLFF
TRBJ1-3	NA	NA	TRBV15	TGTGCCACCAGCAGAGAATCGGGACCTGGAAACACCATATATTTT	CATSRESGPGNTIYF
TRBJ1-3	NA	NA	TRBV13	TGTGCCAGCAGCCCTCCCGGGGGCGGCGTCTCCATATATTTT	CASSPPGGGVSIYF
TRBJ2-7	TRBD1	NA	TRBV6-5	TGTGCCAGCAGGCCCCCGGGACAGGCGTACGAGCAGTACTTC	CASRPPGQAYEQYF
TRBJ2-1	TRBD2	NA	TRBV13	TGTGCCAGCAGCCGGGGACTAGTTGGAGGGTCCTACAATGAGCAGTTCTTC	CASSRGLVGGSYNEQFF
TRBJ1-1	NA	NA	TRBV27	TGTGCCAGCAGTTTATCTACAGCGAACACTGAAGCTTTCTTT	CASSLSTANTEAFF
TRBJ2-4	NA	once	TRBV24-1	TGTGCCACCAGTGACCGAAACAGGAATCTAGCCAAAAACATTCAGTACTTC	CATSDRNRNLAKNIQYF
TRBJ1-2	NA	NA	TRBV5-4	TGTGCCAGCAGCTTCCGGCAGGGACCCAGTCAACGCTACACCTTC	CASSFRQGPSQRYTF
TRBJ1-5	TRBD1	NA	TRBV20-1	TGCAGTGCTAGTGTTGGTGGGACAGTGAATCAGCCCCAGCATTTT	CSASVGGTVNQPQHF
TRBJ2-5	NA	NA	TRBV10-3	TGTGCCATCAGTGAGTTGGAGACCCAGTACTTC	CAISELETQYF
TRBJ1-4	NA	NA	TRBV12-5	TGTGCTAGTGGTTTGGTATCAAGGGAAAAACTGTTTTTT	CASGLVSREKLFF
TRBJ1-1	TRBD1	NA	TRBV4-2	TGTGCCAGCAGCCAAGGTTCAGGGGGGCTGAACACTGAAGCTTTCTTT	CASSQGSGGLNTEAFF
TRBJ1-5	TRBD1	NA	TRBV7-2	TGTGCCAGCAGCATGACAGGGCGTCAGCCCCAGCATTTT	CASSMTGRQPQHF
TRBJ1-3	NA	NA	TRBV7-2	TGTGCCAGCAGCTTAGTGACAGGAGTAACTGGAAACACCATATATTTT	CASSLVTGVTGNTIYF
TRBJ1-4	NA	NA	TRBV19	TGTGCCAGTAGTATTTCTGGTTCCGGAAAACTGTTTTTT	CASSISGSGKLFF
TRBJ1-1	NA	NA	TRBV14	TGTGCCAGCAGCCTAGGAGCGAACACTGAAGCTTTCTTT	CASSLGANTEAFF
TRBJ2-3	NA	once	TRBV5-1	TGCGCCAGCAGCCTTGACACCGAACTTAGCACAGATACGCAGTATTTT	CASSLDTELSTDTQYF
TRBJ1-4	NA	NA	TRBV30	TGTGCCTGTTCTACCGTGGAGGGTACAGGGTATGAAAAACTGTTTTTT	CACSTVEGTGYEKLFF
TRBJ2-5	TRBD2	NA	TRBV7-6	TGTGCCAGCAGCTTGGGCGGGGAGGGGGAGACCCAGTACTTC	CASSLGGEGETQYF
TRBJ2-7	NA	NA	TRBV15	TGTGCCACCAGCACCCCCAGGGCCGGGACATACGAGCAGTACTTC	CATSTPRAGTYEQYF
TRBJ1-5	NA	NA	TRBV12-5	TGTGCTAGTGGTGAGTCAGGGGTCAATCAGCCCCAGCATTTT	CASGESGVNQPQHF
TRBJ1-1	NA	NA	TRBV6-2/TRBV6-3	TGTGCCAGCAGCCGAATGGAGAACACTGAAGCTTTCTTT	CASSRMENTEAFF
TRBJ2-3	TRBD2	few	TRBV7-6	TGTGCCAGCAGCTGGGGACTAGCGGGGACGTTAGATACGCAGTATTTT	CASSWGLAGTLDTQYF
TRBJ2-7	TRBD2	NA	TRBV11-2	TGTGCCAGCAGCTTTTATTGGGGGGAGGGGATCTCCTACGAGCAGTACTTC	CASSFYWGEGISYEQYF
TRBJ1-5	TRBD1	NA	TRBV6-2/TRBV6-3	TGTGCCAGCAGTAGGGACAGGGTGGGCAATCAGCCCCAGCATTTT	CASSRDRVGNQPQHF
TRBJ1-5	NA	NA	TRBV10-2	TGCGCCAGCAGGGCCGGGACGGATCAGCCCCAGCATTTT	CASRAGTDQPQHF
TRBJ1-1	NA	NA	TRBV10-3	TGTGCCATCATACAGGACCGTGAAGCTTTCTTT	CAIIQDREAFF
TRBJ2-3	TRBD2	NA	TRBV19	TGTGCCAGTAGTATACTTCCTAGCGGGGGAACAGATACGCAGTATTTT	CASSILPSGGTDTQYF
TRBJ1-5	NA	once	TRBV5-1	TGCGCCAGCAGCTTGATGCCAGAAAGCAATCAGCCCCAGCATTTT	CASSLMPESNQPQHF
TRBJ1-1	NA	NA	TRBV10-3	TGTGCCACCGTGACACGGGGGAACACTGAAGCTTTCTTT	CATVTRGNTEAFF
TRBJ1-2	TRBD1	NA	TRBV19	TGTGCCAGCCGGACAGGGCCTAACTATGGCTACACCTTC	CASRTGPNYGYTF
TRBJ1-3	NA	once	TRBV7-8	TGTGCCAGCAGCCCCACTGGGGGCCTCTCTGGAAACACCATATATTTT	CASSPTGGLSGNTIYF
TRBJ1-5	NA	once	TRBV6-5	TGTGCCAGCAGGATCAGGGAATATAGCAATCAGCCCCAGCATTTT	CASRIREYSNQPQHF
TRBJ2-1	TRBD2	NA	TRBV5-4	TGTGCCAGCAGCCCTACCGGGACTAGGTCCTACAATGAGCAGTTCTTC	CASSPTGTRSYNEQFF
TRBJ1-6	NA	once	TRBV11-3	TGTGCCAGCAGCTTATCTCCCAATTCACCCCTCCACTTT	CASSLSPNSPLHF
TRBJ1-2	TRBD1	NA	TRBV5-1	TGCGCCAGCAGCTTAAACCCCGGGACAGACTATGGCTACACCTTC	CASSLNPGTDYGYTF
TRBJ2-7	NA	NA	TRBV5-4	TGTGCCAGCAGCTTCCAAGGGACCGCCCCCGAGCAGTACTTC	CASSFQGTAPEQYF
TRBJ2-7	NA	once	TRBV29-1	TGCAGCGTTGGAGGCGGGGGCCGTACAAACTCCAAGCAGTACTTC	CSVGGGGRTNSKQYF
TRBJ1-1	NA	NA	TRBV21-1	TGTGCCACAACACCCGGGGGCGCTTTCTTT	CATTPGGAFF
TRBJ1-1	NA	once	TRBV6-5	TGTGCCAGCAGTCGGGACTTCGCCACTGAAGCTTTCTTT	CASSRDFATEAFF
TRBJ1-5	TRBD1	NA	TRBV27	TGTGCCAGCAGTTTATTACAGGGGGCGGGTCAGCCCCAGCATTTT	CASSLLQGAGQPQHF
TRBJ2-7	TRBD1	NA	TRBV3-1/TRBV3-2	TGTGCCTCTAATCCCGGGACAGGGTTCACCTACGAGCAGTACTTC	CASNPGTGFTYEQYF
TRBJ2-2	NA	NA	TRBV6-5	TGTGCCAGCATAGGGGGACCGGGCGAGCTGTTTTTT	CASIGGPGELFF
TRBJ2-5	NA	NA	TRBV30	TGTGCCTGGAGCGAGGGGTTTGCCCAAGAGACCCAGTACTTC	CAWSEGFAQETQYF
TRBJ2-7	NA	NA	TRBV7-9	TGTGCCAGCAGCTTTGGACATGGGTTCTACGAGCAGTACTTC	CASSFGHGFYEQYF
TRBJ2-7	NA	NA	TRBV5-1	TGCGCCAGCAGCTTTTTACAGGGAGGGACCTACGAGCAGTACTTC	CASSFLQGGTYEQYF
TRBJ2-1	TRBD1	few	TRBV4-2	TGTGCCAGCAGCCAAGACCCGGGACAGGGATTTTATGAGCAGTTCTTC	CASSQDPGQGFYEQFF
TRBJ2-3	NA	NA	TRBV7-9	TGTGCCAGCACTCCCCCAAACACAGATACGCAGTATTTT	CASTPPNTDTQYF
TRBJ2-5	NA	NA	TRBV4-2	TGTGCCAGCAGCCAGGACATCAGGGAGACCCAGTACTTC	CASSQDIRETQYF
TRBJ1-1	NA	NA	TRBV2	TGTGCCAGCCGGAGACAGGAACCAGAAGCTTTCTTT	CASRRQEPEAFF
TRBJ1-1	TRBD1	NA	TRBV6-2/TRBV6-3	TGTGCCAGCAGTACCGGGACAGGTAAAGCTTTCTTT	CASSTGTGKAFF